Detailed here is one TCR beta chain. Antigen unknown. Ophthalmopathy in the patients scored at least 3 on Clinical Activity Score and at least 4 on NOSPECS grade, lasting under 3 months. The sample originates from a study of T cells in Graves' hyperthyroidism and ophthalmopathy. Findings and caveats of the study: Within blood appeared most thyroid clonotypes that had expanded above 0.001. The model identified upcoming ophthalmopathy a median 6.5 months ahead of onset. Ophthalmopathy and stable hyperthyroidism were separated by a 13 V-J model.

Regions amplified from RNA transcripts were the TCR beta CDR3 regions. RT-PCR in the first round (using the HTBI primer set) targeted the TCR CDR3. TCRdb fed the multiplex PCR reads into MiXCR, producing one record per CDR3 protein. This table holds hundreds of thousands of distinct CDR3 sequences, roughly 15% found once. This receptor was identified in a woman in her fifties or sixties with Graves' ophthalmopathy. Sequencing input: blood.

Here the CDR3 reads CASSEGGNQPQHF. The CDR3, as DNA: TGCGCCAGCTCCGAGGGGGGGAATCAGCCCCAGCATTTT. The chain carries TRBV10-1 and TRBJ1-5, with a weak D call TRBD1 (6 bases). There are 13 residues in the CDR3. V gave up 8 bases and J gave up 4 bases, with 12 bases separating them. Germline V gives CDR1 WNHNN, CDR2 SYGVQD (reference sequence).